This is a list of T cell receptor beta chains from one sample in a study of blood T cell repertoires in COVID-19. This table comes from immunoSEQ multiplex PCR, and its TCRdb copy is limited to in-frame clones, with some not included. The sample shows 170,000 or so clones, 65% to 90% of them seen only once. Specimen: peripheral blood. These TCRs come from a man aged 50-60 years with active or convalescent COVID-19. Each CDR3 is given with its conserved first and last residue. D genes are given only for firm matches. Clone size is stated in some rows and not others, as once, few, many or a class when expanded.

cdr3_aa cdr3_nt v_call clone_size d_call j_call
CASSSGQGGNEQFF TGTGCCAGTAGTTCTGGACAGGGAGGGAATGAGCAGTTCTTC TRBV19 - - TRBJ2-1
CASSPTQGGTGELFF TGTGCCAGCTCACCAACACAGGGGGGAACCGGGGAGCTGTTTTTT TRBV18 - TRBD1 TRBJ2-2
CASSYGTSGQEQFF TGCGCCAGCAGCTACGGGACTAGCGGGCAAGAGCAGTTCTTC TRBV5-1 - TRBD2 TRBJ2-1
CASSALQGFNYGYTF TGTGCCAGCAGCGCCCTACAGGGGTTTAACTATGGCTACACCTTC TRBV7-9 - TRBD1 TRBJ1-2
CASSYHSTGIGAEAFF TGTGCCAGCAGCTACCATTCAACAGGGATAGGAGCTGAAGCTTTCTTT TRBV5-6 - - TRBJ1-1
CASSWVGEGEQFF TGTGCCAGCAGCTGGGTCGGGGAGGGGGAGCAGTTCTTC TRBV5-4 few TRBD2 TRBJ2-1
CASSFRTGGRYGYTF TGTGCCAGCAGTTTTCGTACAGGGGGCCGGTATGGCTACACCTTC TRBV28 - TRBD1 TRBJ1-2
CASSLLTGGAEAFF TGTGCCAGCAGCCTTTTGACAGGGGGAGCTGAAGCTTTCTTT TRBV7-9 few TRBD1 TRBJ1-1
CASSQDRLISSYSPLHF TGTGCCAGCAGCCAAGATCGCCTTATAAGCTCTTATTCACCCCTCCACTTT TRBV3-1/TRBV3-2 - - TRBJ1-6
CASSLGTGLSSPLHF TGCGCCAGCAGCTTAGGGACAGGGTTAAGTTCACCCCTCCACTTT TRBV5-1 - TRBD1 TRBJ1-6
CASSPTGQGGTEAFF TGCGCCAGCAGCCCCACCGGACAGGGGGGCACTGAAGCTTTCTTT TRBV5-1 - TRBD1 TRBJ1-1
CASSSDTEAFF TGTGCCAGCAGCTCAGACACTGAAGCTTTCTTT TRBV7-2 - - TRBJ1-1
CASSQDQGQGRNEQYF TGCGCCAGCAGCCAGGATCAGGGACAGGGAAGAAACGAGCAGTACTTC TRBV4-3 - TRBD1 TRBJ2-7
CASSRTSDNEKLFF TGTGCCAGCAGCCGGACATCTGATAATGAAAAACTGTTTTTT TRBV3-1/TRBV3-2 - - TRBJ1-4
CAWTLYRRSYGYTF TGTGCCTGGACCCTCTATCGGAGGAGCTATGGCTACACCTTC TRBV30 - - TRBJ1-2
CASSSTVSAQHF TGTGCCAGCAGTTCTACAGTCTCTGCCCAGCATTTT TRBV12-3/TRBV12-4 - - TRBJ1-5
CASSRRASRYGYTF TGTGCCAGCAGCCGCAGGGCCAGTCGGTATGGCTACACCTTC TRBV5-6 - - TRBJ1-2
CASSLYPGAASGAFF TGTGCCAGCAGTTTATATCCAGGGGCGGCAAGTGGAGCTTTCTTT TRBV27 - - TRBJ1-1
CASSYTKKGGSGGYTF TGTGCCAGCAGCTACACTAAAAAAGGGGGCAGTGGTGGCTACACCTTC TRBV11-1 - TRBD1 TRBJ1-2
CASSPGTGHEKLFF TGTGCCAGCAGCCCCGGGACAGGGCACGAAAAACTGTTTTTT TRBV7-9 - TRBD1 TRBJ1-4
CATSSISGRYYNEQFF TGTGCCACCAGCAGCATTAGCGGGAGGTACTACAATGAGCAGTTCTTC TRBV15 once TRBD2 TRBJ2-1
CASSVAPQETQYF TGTGCCAGCAGCGTAGCTCCTCAAGAGACCCAGTACTTC TRBV9 - - TRBJ2-5
CASSDFARTDTQYF TGTGCCAGCAGTGATTTCGCTAGGACAGATACGCAGTATTTT TRBV6-1 - - TRBJ2-3
CASTGEWANEKLFF TGTGCCTCCACAGGGGAATGGGCTAATGAAAAACTGTTTTTT TRBV30 - TRBD1 TRBJ1-4
CASSVSGGGVGSGYTF TGTGCCAGCAGCGTTTCCGGGGGTGGTGTGGGTAGTGGCTACACCTTC TRBV7-9 - - TRBJ1-2
CATSTGLAGPQETQYF TGTGCCACCAGCACCGGACTAGCGGGGCCACAAGAGACCCAGTACTTC TRBV15 - TRBD2 TRBJ2-5
CASSQERTGLDGYTF TGTGCCAGCAGCCAAGAAAGGACAGGGCTGGATGGCTACACCTTC TRBV14 - TRBD1 TRBJ1-2
CASRSGGASGETQYF TGTGCCAGCAGAAGCGGGGGGGCGTCGGGAGAGACCCAGTACTTC TRBV3-1/TRBV3-2 - TRBD2 TRBJ2-5
CASSSPKDKINYGYTF TGTGCCAGCAGCTCGCCGAAAGACAAGATTAACTATGGCTACACCTTC TRBV11-2 - - TRBJ1-2
CASSLRGTGGYEQYF TGTGCCAGCAGTTTACGCGGGACAGGGGGGTACGAGCAGTACTTC TRBV27 - TRBD1 TRBJ2-7
CASEGGTGGLYGYTF TGTGCCAGCGAAGGGGGTACAGGGGGCCTCTATGGCTACACCTTC TRBV6-5 - TRBD1 TRBJ1-2
CASKPPRDTLEQYF TGTGCCAGCAAACCACCTCGGGACACCCTCGAGCAGTACTTC TRBV28 - - TRBJ2-7
CASSLSGQGGTEAFF TGTGCCAGCAGCCTCTCAGGACAGGGCGGGACTGAAGCTTTCTTT TRBV3-1/TRBV3-2 - TRBD1 TRBJ1-1
CASSYGTTGRLRDTIYF TGTGCCAGCAGTTACGGGACTACGGGACGGCTTCGGGACACCATATATTTT TRBV6-2/TRBV6-3 once - TRBJ1-3
CASSLHGLAGTNEQFF TGTGCCAGCAGCTTACACGGACTAGCGGGAACTAATGAGCAGTTCTTC TRBV7-3 once TRBD2 TRBJ2-1
CASSLVPSDSYNEQFF TGCGCCAGCAGCTTGGTTCCTAGTGATTCCTACAATGAGCAGTTCTTC TRBV5-1 - - TRBJ2-1
CASSPGQGARDTEAFF TGTGCCAGCAGCCCGGGACAGGGGGCGCGGGACACTGAAGCTTTCTTT TRBV11-3 - TRBD1 TRBJ1-1
CASRNTGTAVYGYTF TGTGCCAGCAGGAATACCGGGACAGCAGTCTATGGCTACACCTTC TRBV27 - TRBD1 TRBJ1-2
CASSPGDRDTQYF TGTGCCAGCAGCCCGGGGGATAGAGATACGCAGTATTTT TRBV9 - - TRBJ2-3
CAWDRSSYEQYF TGTGCCTGGGACAGGAGCTCCTACGAGCAGTACTTC TRBV30 - - TRBJ2-7
CASSEEVYDGYTF TGTGCCAGCAGTGAAGAAGTCTACGATGGCTACACCTTC TRBV2 - - TRBJ1-2
CASSPLPQGSYNEQFF TGTGCCAGCAGCCCTTTACCCCAGGGTTCCTACAATGAGCAGTTCTTC TRBV7-9 - - TRBJ2-1
CSSRTGGETQYF TGCAGCTCCCGGACAGGGGGAGAGACCCAGTACTTC TRBV29-1 - TRBD1 TRBJ2-5
CAIGLAGGIGELFF TGTGCCATAGGGTTAGCGGGGGGGATCGGGGAGCTGTTTTTT TRBV6-6 - TRBD2 TRBJ2-2
CASSLNRGTQPQHF TGTGCCAGCAGTTTAAACAGGGGGACTCAGCCCCAGCATTTT TRBV28 - TRBD1 TRBJ1-5
CASSLKSRYQETQYF TGTGCCAGCAGCCTAAAGTCCCGGTACCAAGAGACCCAGTACTTC TRBV3-1/TRBV3-2 few - TRBJ2-5
CASSTGVLYGYTF TGTGCCAGCAGCACAGGGGTATTGTATGGCTACACCTTC TRBV12-3/TRBV12-4 - TRBD1 TRBJ1-2
CASSRTGTGGYEQYF TGCGCCAGCAGCCGAACCGGGACAGGGGGCTACGAGCAGTACTTC TRBV4-3 - TRBD1 TRBJ2-7
CASSLMGGPSDTQYF TGTGCCAGCAGTTTGATGGGGGGGCCTTCAGATACGCAGTATTTT TRBV7-6 many - TRBJ2-3
CASSQQGNRGYTF TGTGCCAGCAGTCAACAGGGCAATAGAGGCTACACCTTC TRBV2 once - TRBJ1-2
CASSFGETQYF TGTGCCAGCAGTTTCGGGGAGACCCAGTACTTC TRBV12-3/TRBV12-4 - - TRBJ2-5
CASTAIGQTPYEQYF TGTGCCAGCACCGCAATAGGACAGACCCCCTACGAGCAGTACTTC TRBV28 - - TRBJ2-7
CASRETWGGLFF TGTGCCAGCAGGGAGACGTGGGGAGGTCTGTTTTTT TRBV6-5 few - TRBJ1-4